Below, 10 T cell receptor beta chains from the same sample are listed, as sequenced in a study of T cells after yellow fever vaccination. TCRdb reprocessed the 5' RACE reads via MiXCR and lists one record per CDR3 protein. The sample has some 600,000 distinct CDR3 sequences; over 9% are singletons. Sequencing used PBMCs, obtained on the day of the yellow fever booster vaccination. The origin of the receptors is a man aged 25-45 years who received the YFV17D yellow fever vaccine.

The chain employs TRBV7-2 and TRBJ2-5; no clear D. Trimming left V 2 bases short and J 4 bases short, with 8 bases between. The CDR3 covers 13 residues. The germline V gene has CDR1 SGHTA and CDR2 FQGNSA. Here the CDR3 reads CASSLRRVETQYF. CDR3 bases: TGTGCCAGCAGCTTACGTCGGGTAGAGACCCAGTACTTC.

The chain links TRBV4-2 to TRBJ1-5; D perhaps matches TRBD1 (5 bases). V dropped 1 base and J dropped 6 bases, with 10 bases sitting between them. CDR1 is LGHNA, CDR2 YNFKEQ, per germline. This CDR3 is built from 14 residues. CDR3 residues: CASSQGRGAQPQHF. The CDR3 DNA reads TGTGCCAGCAGCCAAGGTCGAGGGGCTCAGCCCCAGCATTTT.

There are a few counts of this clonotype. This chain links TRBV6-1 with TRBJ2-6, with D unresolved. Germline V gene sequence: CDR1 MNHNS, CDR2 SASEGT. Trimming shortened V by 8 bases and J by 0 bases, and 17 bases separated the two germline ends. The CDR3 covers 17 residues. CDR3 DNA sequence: TGTGCCAGCCAGCAGCTGGCGATGTACTCTGGGGCCAACGTCCTGACTTTC. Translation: CASQQLAMYSGANVLTF.

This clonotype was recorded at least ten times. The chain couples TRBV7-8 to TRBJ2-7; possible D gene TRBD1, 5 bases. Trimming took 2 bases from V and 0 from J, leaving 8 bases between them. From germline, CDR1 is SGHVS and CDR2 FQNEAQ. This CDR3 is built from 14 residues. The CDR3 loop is CASSLQGSSYEQYF. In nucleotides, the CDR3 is TGTGCCAGCAGCTTACAGGGCAGCTCCTACGAGCAGTACTTC.

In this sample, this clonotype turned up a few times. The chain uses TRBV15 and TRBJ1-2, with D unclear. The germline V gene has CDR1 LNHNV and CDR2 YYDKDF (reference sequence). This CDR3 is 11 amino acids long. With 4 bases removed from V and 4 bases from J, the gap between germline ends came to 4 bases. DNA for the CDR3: TGTGCCACCAGCAACCGCTATGGCTACACCTTC. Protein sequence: CATSNRYGYTF.

CDR3 in DNA: TGTGCCAGCAGCTTAGAAACGGCAGTCTACAATGAGCAGTTCTTC. Translation gives CASSLETAVYNEQFF. The genes are TRBV11-3 and TRBJ2-1; the D is unclear. In germline, CDR1 is SGHNT, CDR2 YENEEA. This CDR3 has 15 residues. Trimming removed 0 bases at V and 3 bases at J, with 9 bases between.

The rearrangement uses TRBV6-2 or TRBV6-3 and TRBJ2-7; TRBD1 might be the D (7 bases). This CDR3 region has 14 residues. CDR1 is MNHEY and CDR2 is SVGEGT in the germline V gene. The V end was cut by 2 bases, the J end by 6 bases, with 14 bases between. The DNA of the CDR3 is TGTGCCAGCAGTTACGTACAGGGGAGGTCCGAGCAGTACTTC. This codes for CASSYVQGRSEQYF.

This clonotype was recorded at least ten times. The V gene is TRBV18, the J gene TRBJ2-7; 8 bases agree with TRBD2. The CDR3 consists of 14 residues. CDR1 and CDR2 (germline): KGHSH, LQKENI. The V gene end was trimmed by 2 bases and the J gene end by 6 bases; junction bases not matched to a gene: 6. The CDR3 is CASSPNGRAGEQYF. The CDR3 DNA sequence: TGTGCCAGCTCACCAAACGGGAGGGCCGGCGAGCAGTACTTC. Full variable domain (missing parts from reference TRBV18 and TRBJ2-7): NAGVMQNPRHLVRRRGQEARLRCSPMKGHSHVYWYRQLPEEGLKFMVYLQKENIIDESGMPKERFSAEFPKEGPSILRIQQVVRGDSAAYFCASSPNGRAGEQYFGPGTRLTVT.

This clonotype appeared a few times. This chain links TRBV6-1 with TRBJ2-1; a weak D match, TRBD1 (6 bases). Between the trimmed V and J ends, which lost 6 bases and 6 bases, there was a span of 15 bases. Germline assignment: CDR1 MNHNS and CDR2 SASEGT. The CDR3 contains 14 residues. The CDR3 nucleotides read TGTGCCAGCAGAGAAAGGACAGTTCCCAATGAGCAGTTCTTC. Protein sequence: CASRERTVPNEQFF.

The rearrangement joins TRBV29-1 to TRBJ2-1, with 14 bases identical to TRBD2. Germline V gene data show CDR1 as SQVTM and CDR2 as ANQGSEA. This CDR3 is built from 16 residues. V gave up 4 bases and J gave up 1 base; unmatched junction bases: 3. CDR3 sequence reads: CSVGGLAGGSYNEQFF. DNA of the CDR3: TGCAGCGTTGGTGGACTAGCGGGAGGATCCTACAATGAGCAGTTCTTC.